The 11 T cell receptor beta chains below were found in one sample sequenced in a study of molecular identifiers for immune sequencing clone quantification. Using its own MiXCR run on the PCR reads, TCRdb lists one record per CDR3 protein. This table holds approximately 630,000 distinct CDR3 sequences, around 25% found once. The sequenced sample consisted of naive CD8+ T cells from blood, with Jurkat cell RNA spiked in. The subset denotes: FACS-sorted CD8+CD4-CCR7+CD45RA+ naive T cells. The receptor source for this set is a human donor in good health. Some libraries in this study had Jurkat cell RNA spiked in.

This clonotype was counted many times. The chain combines TRBV4-1 with TRBJ1-5, with D tentatively TRBD1 (6 bases). The CDR3 length is 16 residues. Trimming removed 1 base from V and 1 base from J, with 11 bases in between. The germline V gene encodes CDR1 MGHRA and CDR2 YSYEKL. In DNA, the CDR3 is TGCGCCAGCAGCCAAGTCTGGGGGGCAAGCAATCAGCCCCAGCATTTT. Its protein product is CASSQVWGASNQPQHF.

This clonotype has a handful of counts. The chain carries TRBV27 and TRBJ1-4; 9 positions match TRBD1. The length of the CDR3 is 14 residues. The germline CDR1 and CDR2 sequences are MNHEY and SMNVEV (reference sequence). The junction had 5 bases not matched to a gene; V was cut back by 6 bases and J by 6 bases. The CDR3 sequence: CASRTRDRDEKLFF. The CDR3, as DNA: TGTGCCAGCAGGACCCGGGACAGGGATGAAAAACTGTTTTTT.

This clonotype was counted ten times or more. CDR3 sequence (DNA): TGTGCCAGCAGGTGGACAGGGGGCCCTTACGAGCAGTACTTC. Amino acid sequence: CASRWTGGPYEQYF. The J gene is TRBJ2-7, the V gene TRBV27, with 11 bases that match TRBD1. Germline assignment: CDR1 MNHEY and CDR2 SMNVEV (reference sequence). J gave up 4 bases and V 6 bases, and 5 bases lay outside the gene matches. The length of the CDR3 is 14 residues.

This clonotype was recorded at least ten times. The V and J genes are TRBV29-1 and TRBJ2-1, with 7 bases that match TRBD2. The CDR3 contains 14 residues. With 1 base clipped from V and 8 bases from J, the junction kept 8 bases outside the gene matches. Per germline, CDR1 SQVTM and CDR2 ANQGSEA. For the CDR3, the DNA is TGCAGCGTTGAAGGAATACTAGCGATCTATGAGCAGTTCTTC. The encoded protein is CSVEGILAIYEQFF.

The sample holds a few counts of this clonotype. The V gene is TRBV7-9, the J gene TRBJ2-7; no clear D. The V and J ends lost 1 base and 6 bases respectively, with 7 bases between them. Germline CDR1 is SEHNR and CDR2 is FQNEAQ (reference sequence). The CDR3 extends over 12 amino acids. CDR3 sequence: CASSLEGIEQYF. CDR3 nucleotide sequence: TGTGCCAGCAGCTTAGAAGGTATCGAGCAGTACTTC.

In this sample, this clonotype turned up many times. The chain combines TRBV10-2 with TRBJ1-1; D is uncertain. Trimming pared 3 bases from V and 4 bases from J, leaving 9 bases between. The CDR3 runs to 13 residues. The germline V gene encodes CDR1 WSHSY and CDR2 SAAADI. For the CDR3, the DNA is TGCGCCAGCAGTGATTTAAGTCCCACTGAAGCTTTCTTT. It codes for CASSDLSPTEAFF.

A note on this clonotype: The CDR3 does not end in the conserved phenylalanine or tryptophan, so this is likely a read error. The gene calls are TRBV11-2 and TRBJ2-3; 13 nucleotides align to TRBD2. Per the germline V gene, CDR1 is SGHAT and CDR2 is FQNNGV. This CDR3 is built from 16 residues. V lost 6 bases to trimming and J lost 3 bases; unmatched junction nucleotides: 6. The CDR3 nucleotides read TGTGCCAGCAGTCCACTAGCGGGGGGGCCGACAGATACGCAGTATTCT. Encoded protein: CASSPLAGGPTDTQYS.

This clonotype has at least ten counts. The V call is TRBV12-3 or TRBV12-4, the J call TRBJ1-1; 8 bases line up with TRBD1. The J segment lost 3 bases and the V segment lost 7 bases, leaving 10 bases of the junction unmatched. This CDR3 contains 15 residues. In DNA form, the CDR3 reads TGTGCCAGCACCAACTTGACAGGGGTGGACACTGAAGCTTTCTTT. Its protein is CASTNLTGVDTEAFF.

This clonotype has ten or more counts. This chain links TRBV6-5 with TRBJ2-3, with 10 nucleotides matching TRBD2. This CDR3 has 14 amino acids. The J segment lost 3 bases and the V segment lost 10 bases, leaving 7 bases of the junction unmatched. Germline V lookup: CDR1 MNHEY, CDR2 SVGAGI. The CDR3 DNA reads TGTGCCACCCAAGCGGGGGGGCCGACAGATACGCAGTATTTT. It codes for CATQAGGPTDTQYF.

A note on this clonotype: A junction boundary mismatches the germline segment, possibly from a read error. The V gene is TRBV15, the J gene TRBJ2-5, with 7 bases matching TRBD1. The CDR3 has 15 residues. Germline CDR1 reads LNHNV; CDR2 reads YYDKDF (reference sequence). CDR3 bases: TGTGCCACCAGCAGACAGACAGGGTACCAAGAGCCCCAGTACTTC. Translating it yields CATSRQTGYQEPQYF.

CDR3 nucleotide sequence: TGTGCCAGCAGTTACGTGATAGGGGTCAACACTGAAGCTTTCTTT. As protein: CASSYVIGVNTEAFF. The gene calls are TRBV6-5 and TRBJ1-1; TRBD1 might be the D (5 bases). V lost 2 bases, J lost 2 bases, and 12 bases lay in between. Germline V gives CDR1 MNHEY, CDR2 SVGAGI. The CDR3 sequence is 15 residues long.